The 23 T cell receptor beta chains below all came from one sample that was sequenced in a study of cytotoxic CD8 clonotypes in ibrutinib-treated CLL. TCRdb keeps only in-frame clones here, not all; method: immunoSEQ multiplex PCR. The sample has about 160,000 clones; 84% are singletons. The sequenced sample was PBMCs, obtained after 24 months of ibrutinib treatment. These receptors all stem from a human donor with chronic lymphocytic leukemia.

The chain combines TRBV7-9 with TRBJ2-3, with D perhaps matching TRBD2 (6 bases). V lost 1 base and J lost 4, with 15 bases in between. The germline V gene has CDR1 SEHNR and CDR2 FQNEAQ (reference sequence). There are 16 residues in the CDR3. The CDR3 spells CASSLDLSGVADTQYF. The CDR3 bases are TGTGCCAGCAGCTTAGATCTGTCGGGAGTGGCAGATACGCAGTATTTT.

This chain connects TRBV6-4 to TRBJ2-1, with TRBD1 identical over 8 bases. CDR3 size: 13 residues. Per germline, CDR1 MRHNA and CDR2 SNTAGT. Losses at the gene ends were 6 bases for V and 5 bases for J; bases not matched to a gene: 3. CDR3 loop: CASSRDRNNEQFF. The CDR3 region has the DNA TGTGCCAGCAGCCGGGACAGGAACAATGAGCAGTTCTTC.

The rearrangement links TRBV18 to TRBJ1-4, with 8 nucleotides matching TRBD1. The CDR3 has 17 residues. CDR1 and CDR2 from the germline V gene are KGHSH and LQKENI. Unmatched junction bases numbered 5, after V lost 0 bases and J lost 2 bases. This CDR3 is CASSPPRTGLTNEKLFF. The CDR3 region has the DNA TGTGCCAGCTCACCACCCAGGACAGGGCTCACTAATGAAAAACTGTTTTTT.

V usage is TRBV6-1 and J usage is TRBJ2-2, with D uncertain. CDR1 and CDR2 from the germline V gene are MNHNS and SASEGT. The V and J ends lost 5 bases and 0 bases respectively, with 10 bases between them. The CDR3 has 15 residues. The CDR3 region has the DNA TGTGCCAGCAGTATAGGCCTAGCGAACACCGGGGAGCTGTTTTTT. It yields the protein CASSIGLANTGELFF.

The genes are TRBV6-6 and TRBJ1-1, with 9 bases that match TRBD1. With V trimmed by 5 bases and J by 7 bases, 8 bases remained unmatched. Per the germline V gene, CDR1 is MNHNY and CDR2 is SVGAGI (reference sequence). The CDR3 runs 14 residues. CDR3 region: CASSTPGQGDEAFF. Here the CDR3 DNA reads TGTGCCAGCAGTACTCCGGGACAGGGTGATGAAGCTTTCTTT.

Remarks on this clone: Other DNA sequences in this specimen translate into the identical CDR3. The genes are TRBV15 and TRBJ2-1; D is ambiguous. The germline gives CDR1 LNHNV, CDR2 YYDKDF (reference sequence). V was cut by 6 bases and J by 0 bases, with 12 bases left in between. This CDR3 has 15 amino acids. The CDR3 spells CATSPDRSSYNEQFF. Here the CDR3 DNA reads TGTGCCACCAGTCCCGATCGGAGCTCCTACAATGAGCAGTTCTTC.

In its sample, this clone was seen once. The J gene is TRBJ1-4, the V gene TRBV6-5, with 7 bases lining up with TRBD1. In germline, CDR1 is MNHEY, CDR2 SVGAGI. The CDR3 is made up of 14 amino acids. V shed 6 bases, J shed 4 bases, and the junction held 5 bases outside the gene matches. CDR3 protein: CASSRGQLNEKLFF. The CDR3, as DNA: TGTGCCAGCAGCCGGGGACAGCTTAATGAAAAACTGTTTTTT.

V and J are TRBV30 and TRBJ1-1; D is undetermined. The ends were cut back, 3 bases at V and 5 bases at J, with 13 bases in the middle. CDR3 length: 13 residues. CDR1 and CDR2 from the germline V gene are GTSNPN and SVGIG (reference sequence). For the CDR3, the DNA is TGTGCCTGGAGGCGGGCAGAACGGACTGAAGCTTTCTTT. It yields the protein CAWRRAERTEAFF. Full variable domain (remainder filled in from reference TRBV30 and TRBJ1-1): SQTIHQWPATLVQPVGSPLSLECTVEGTSNPNLYWYRQAAGRGLQLLFYSVGIGQISSEVPQNLSASRPQDRQFILSSKKLLLSDSGFYLCAWRRAERTEAFFGQGTRLTVV.

The chain carries TRBV7-2 and TRBJ2-1; 16 nucleotides align to TRBD2. J was trimmed by 0 bases and V by 5 bases; bases with no gene match: 7. CDR3 length equals 19 residues. From germline, CDR1 is SGHTA and CDR2 FQGNSA. CDR3 amino acids: CASSTSGTSGRGSYNEQFF. Written as DNA, the CDR3 is TGTGCCAGCAGCACCTCCGGGACTAGCGGGAGGGGCTCCTACAATGAGCAGTTCTTC.

This chain links TRBV5-3 with TRBJ1-2; possibly TRBD1 for D (6 bases). TRBV5-3 is recorded as an ORF, its role being uncertain. The CDR3 spans 16 residues. Trimming took 0 bases from V and 5 from J, leaving 17 bases between them. In DNA, the CDR3 is TGTGCCAGAAGCTTGGCGCCTACAGGGTTTAGGTATGGCTACACCTTC. Amino acids: CARSLAPTGFRYGYTF.

The chain has TRBV6-5 and TRBJ1-4; weak D call: TRBD1 (5 bases). V dropped 6 bases and J dropped 5 bases, with 16 bases sitting between them. Germline V gives CDR1 MNHEY, CDR2 SVGAGI. This CDR3 spans 15 amino acids. The CDR3 sequence: CASSPEGESNEKLFF. The CDR3 DNA reads TGTGCCAGCAGCCCCGAAGGGGAGTCCAATGAAAAACTGTTTTTT.

The rearrangement links TRBV18 to TRBJ1-5, with D perhaps TRBD1 (5 bases). The CDR3 has 13 residues. V lost 7 bases and J 3 bases, leaving 10 bases between the germline ends. The V gene's germline CDR1 is KGHSH and CDR2 LQKENI. As DNA, the CDR3 is TGTGCCAGCTTTCAGGGACCCAATCAGCCCCAGCATTTT. This translates into CASFQGPNQPQHF.

This clone was seen just once. CDR3 protein: CAISGRTSGRSGVQYF. The CDR3 nucleotides are TGTGCCATCAGTGGCCGGACTAGCGGGAGGAGTGGTGTGCAGTATTTT. The J gene is TRBJ2-3, the V gene TRBV10-3; 14 bases line up with TRBD2. The germline V gene has CDR1 ENHRY and CDR2 SYGVKD. With V trimmed by 4 bases and J by 11 bases, 11 bases remained unmatched. There are 16 residues in the CDR3.

This clone has a handful of counts. The chain links TRBV7-2 to TRBJ2-7, with 7 nucleotides matching TRBD1. CDR1 and CDR2 (germline): SGHTA, FQGNSA. The CDR3 extends over 16 amino acids. The ends lost 4 bases at V and 4 bases at J; junction bases unmatched: 13. The CDR3 DNA reads as TGTGCCAGCAGCTCCTACGGGACAGTTAAAAGTTACGAGCAGTACTTC. It encodes CASSSYGTVKSYEQYF.

Only one count was recorded for this clone. The CDR3 DNA sequence: TGTGCCAGCAGCCCCTCCCCCTCCTCACAAGACACTGAAGCTTTCTTT. This encodes CASSPSPSSQDTEAFF. The V gene is TRBV7-3, the J gene TRBJ1-1, with no clear D. Trimming stripped 5 bases from V and 3 bases from J, with 19 bases between. Germline CDR1 and CDR2: SGHTA and FQGTGA. The CDR3 has 16 residues.

The chain has TRBV5-6 and TRBJ1-2; maybe TRBD1 (5 bases). In germline, CDR1 is SGHDT, CDR2 YYEEEE. Trimming cost V 6 bases and J 4 bases, with 13 bases left between them. The CDR3 has 13 amino acids. The CDR3 bases are TGTGCCAGCAAAACAGGCACCCTCTATGGCTACACCTTC. It is translated as CASKTGTLYGYTF.

This chain links TRBV18 with TRBJ1-5; TRBD1 agrees at 12 bases. There are 16 residues in the CDR3. Germline CDR1 and CDR2: KGHSH and LQKENI. J lost 4 bases, V lost 2 bases, and 3 bases had no gene match. Here the CDR3 reads CASSPGTGGTNQPQHF. The CDR3 nucleotides read TGTGCCAGCTCACCAGGGACAGGGGGCACAAATCAGCCCCAGCATTTT.

Only one count was recorded for this clone. This chain links TRBV4-1 with TRBJ1-2; D might be TRBD1 (6 bases). Germline-derived CDR1 and CDR2 are MGHRA and YSYEKL. CDR3 size: 18 residues. Trimming shortened V by 3 bases and J by 4 bases, and 24 bases separated the two germline ends. The CDR3 sequence is CASSHPDRFPPLSYGYTF. DNA for the CDR3: TGCGCCAGCAGCCACCCAGACAGGTTCCCCCCCCTTTCCTATGGCTACACCTTC.

V gene TRBV14 combines with J gene TRBJ2-5; 8 bases line up with TRBD1. The CDR3 has 15 residues. With 4 bases clipped from V and 3 bases from J, the junction kept 7 bases outside the gene matches. CDR1 SGHDN and CDR2 FVKESK come from the germline V gene. The CDR3 region has the DNA TGTGCCAGCAGCCGAGACGCGACAGGGGAAGAGACCCAGTACTTC. The encoded protein is CASSRDATGEETQYF.

J is TRBJ1-1 and V is TRBV7-3; TRBD1 matches at 11 bases. Germline lookup yields CDR1 SGHTA and CDR2 FQGTGA. The CDR3 is 16 residues long. Germline trimming cut 5 bases from V and 4 bases from J; bases unmatched to any gene: 9. The CDR3 nucleotides read TGTGCCAGCAGCCCCGCCGGGACAGGGGGGGCCACTGAAGCTTTCTTT. Amino acids: CASSPAGTGGATEAFF.

The chain joins TRBV19 to TRBJ1-2; 10 bases match TRBD1. CDR3 length: 15 residues. Germline values: CDR1 LNHDA, CDR2 SQIVND (reference sequence). After removal of 7 bases from V and 3 bases from J, the junction contained 8 bases not matched to a gene. In DNA form, the CDR3 reads TGTGCCAGTAATCCAGACAGGGGGCAGGACTATGGCTACACCTTC. Protein product: CASNPDRGQDYGYTF. Full variable domain (outside the CDR3, taken from reference TRBV19 and TRBJ1-2): DGGITQSPKYLFRKEGQNVTLSCEQNLNHDAMYWYRQDPGQGLRLIYYSQIVNDFQKGDIAEGYSVSREKKESFPLTVTSAQKNPTAFYLCASNPDRGQDYGYTFGSGTRLTVV.

The chain employs TRBV28 and TRBJ1-5; 8 nucleotides match TRBD1. CDR3 length: 16 amino acids. V lost 5 bases and J lost 2; bases outside the gene matches: 8. Germline loops: CDR1 MDHEN, CDR2 SYDVKM. CDR3 coding DNA: TGTGCCAGCAGTAAAACCAGGGGGCTCGGCAATCAGCCCCAGCATTTT. It is translated as CASSKTRGLGNQPQHF.

The chain employs TRBV30 and TRBJ1-1; no clear D. V shed 4 bases and J shed 0 bases, with 12 bases lying between them. The CDR3 has 14 amino acids. Germline CDR1 GTSNPN, CDR2 SVGIG (reference sequence). The CDR3 loop is CAWKREGLNTEAFF. The CDR3, as DNA: TGTGCCTGGAAACGTGAGGGATTGAACACTGAAGCTTTCTTT. The full variable domain, with the rest looked up from reference TRBV30 and TRBJ1-1, is SQTIHQWPATLVQPVGSPLSLECTVEGTSNPNLYWYRQAAGRGLQLLFYSVGIGQISSEVPQNLSASRPQDRQFILSSKKLLLSDSGFYLCAWKREGLNTEAFFGQGTRLTVV.